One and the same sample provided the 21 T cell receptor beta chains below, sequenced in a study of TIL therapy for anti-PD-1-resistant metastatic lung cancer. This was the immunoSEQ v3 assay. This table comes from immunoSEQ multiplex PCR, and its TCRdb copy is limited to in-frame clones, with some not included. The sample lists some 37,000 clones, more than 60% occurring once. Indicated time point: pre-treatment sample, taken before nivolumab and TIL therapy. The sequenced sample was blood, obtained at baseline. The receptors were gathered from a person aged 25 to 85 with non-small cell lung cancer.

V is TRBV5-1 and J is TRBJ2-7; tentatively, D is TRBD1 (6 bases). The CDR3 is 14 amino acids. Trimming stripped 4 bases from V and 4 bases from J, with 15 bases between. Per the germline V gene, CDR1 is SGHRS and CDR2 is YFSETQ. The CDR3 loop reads CASSPGGQPYEQYF. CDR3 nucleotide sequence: TGCGCCAGCAGCCCAGGCGGACAGCCGTACGAGCAGTACTTC. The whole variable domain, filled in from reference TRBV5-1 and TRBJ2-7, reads KAGVTQTPRYLIKTRGQQVTLSCSPISGHRSVSWYQQTPGQGLQFLFEYFSETQRNKGNFPGRFSGRQFSNSRSEMNVSTLELGDSALYLCASSPGGQPYEQYFGPGTRLTVT.

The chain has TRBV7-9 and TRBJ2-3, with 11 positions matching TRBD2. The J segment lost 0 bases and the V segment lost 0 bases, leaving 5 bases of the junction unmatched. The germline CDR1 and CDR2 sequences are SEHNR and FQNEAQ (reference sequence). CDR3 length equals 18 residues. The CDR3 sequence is CASSLAQTSGISTDTQYF. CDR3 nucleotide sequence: TGTGCCAGCAGCTTAGCGCAGACTAGCGGGATTAGCACAGATACGCAGTATTTT.

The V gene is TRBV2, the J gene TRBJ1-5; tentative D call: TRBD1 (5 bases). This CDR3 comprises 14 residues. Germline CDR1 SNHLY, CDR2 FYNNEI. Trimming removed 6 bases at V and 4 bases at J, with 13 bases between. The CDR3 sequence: CASRIRGGNQPQHF. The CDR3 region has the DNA TGTGCCAGCAGAATAAGGGGAGGAAATCAGCCCCAGCATTTT.

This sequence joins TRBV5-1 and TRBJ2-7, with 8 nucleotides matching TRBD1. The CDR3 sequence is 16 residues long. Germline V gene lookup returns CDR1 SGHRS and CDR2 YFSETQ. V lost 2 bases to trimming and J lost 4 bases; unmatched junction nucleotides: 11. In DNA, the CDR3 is TGCGCCAGCAGCTTCTTTAGCACAGGACAGGGTTACGAGCAGTACTTC. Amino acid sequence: CASSFFSTGQGYEQYF.

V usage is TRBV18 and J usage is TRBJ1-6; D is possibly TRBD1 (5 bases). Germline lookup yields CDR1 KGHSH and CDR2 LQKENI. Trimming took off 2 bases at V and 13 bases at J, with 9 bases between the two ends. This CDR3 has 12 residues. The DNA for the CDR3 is TGTGCCAGCTCACCAGGGGCAGTTCCCCTCCACTTT. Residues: CASSPGAVPLHF.

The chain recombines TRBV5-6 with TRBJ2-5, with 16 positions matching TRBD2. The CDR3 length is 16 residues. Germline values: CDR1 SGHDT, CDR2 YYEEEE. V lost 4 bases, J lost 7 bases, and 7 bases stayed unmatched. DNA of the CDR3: TGTGCCAGCAGCCCGGGACTAGCGGGAGGGCGGGGGACCCAGTACTTC. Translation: CASSPGLAGGRGTQYF.

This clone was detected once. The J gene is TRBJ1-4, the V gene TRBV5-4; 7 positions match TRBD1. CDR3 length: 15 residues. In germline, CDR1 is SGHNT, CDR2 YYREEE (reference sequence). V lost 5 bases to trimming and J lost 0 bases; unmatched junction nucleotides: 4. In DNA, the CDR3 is TGTGCCAGCAGAGGGACAGCTGCAACTAATGAAAAACTGTTTTTT. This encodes CASRGTAATNEKLFF.

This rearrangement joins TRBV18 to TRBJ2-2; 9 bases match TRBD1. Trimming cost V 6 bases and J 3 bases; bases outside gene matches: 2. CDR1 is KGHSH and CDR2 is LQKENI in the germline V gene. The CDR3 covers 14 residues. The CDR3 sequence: CASSRQGDTGELFF. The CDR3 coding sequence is TGTGCCAGCTCTCGACAGGGGGACACCGGGGAGCTGTTTTTT.

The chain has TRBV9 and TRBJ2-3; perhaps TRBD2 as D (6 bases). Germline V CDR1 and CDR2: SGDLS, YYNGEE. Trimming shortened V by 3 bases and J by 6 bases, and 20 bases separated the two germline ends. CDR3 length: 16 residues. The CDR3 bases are TGTGCCAGCAGCGAGGGACTGCGGATCCCCCCGGATACGCAGTATTTT. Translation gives CASSEGLRIPPDTQYF.

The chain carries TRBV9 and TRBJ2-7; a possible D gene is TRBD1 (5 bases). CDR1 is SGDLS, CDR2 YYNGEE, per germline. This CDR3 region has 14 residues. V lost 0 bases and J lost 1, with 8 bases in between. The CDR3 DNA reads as TGTGCCAGCAGCGTAGGGGGCTCGTCCTACGAGCAGTACTTC. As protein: CASSVGGSSYEQYF.

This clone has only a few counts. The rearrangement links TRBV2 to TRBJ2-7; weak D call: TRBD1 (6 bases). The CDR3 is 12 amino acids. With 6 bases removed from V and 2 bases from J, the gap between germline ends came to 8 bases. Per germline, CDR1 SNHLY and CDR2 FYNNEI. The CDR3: CASRQGTYEQYF. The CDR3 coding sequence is TGTGCCAGCAGACAGGGAACCTACGAGCAGTACTTC.

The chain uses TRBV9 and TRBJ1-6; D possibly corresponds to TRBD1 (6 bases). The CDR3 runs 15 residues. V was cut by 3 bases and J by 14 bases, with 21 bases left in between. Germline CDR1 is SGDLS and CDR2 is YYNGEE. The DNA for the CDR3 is TGTGCCAGCAGCGCCGACGGAGACAGGCTTTTGACCCTCCACTTT. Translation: CASSADGDRLLTLHF.

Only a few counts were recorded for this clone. The CDR3 spells CASSPDREDRPQHF. The CDR3 bases are TGTGCCAGCAGTCCGGACAGGGAGGATCGGCCCCAGCATTTT. The chain employs TRBV27 and TRBJ1-5, with 8 bases matching TRBD1. Unmatched junction bases numbered 9, after V lost 5 bases and J lost 9 bases. Germline loops: CDR1 MNHEY, CDR2 SMNVEV (reference sequence). The CDR3 consists of 14 residues.

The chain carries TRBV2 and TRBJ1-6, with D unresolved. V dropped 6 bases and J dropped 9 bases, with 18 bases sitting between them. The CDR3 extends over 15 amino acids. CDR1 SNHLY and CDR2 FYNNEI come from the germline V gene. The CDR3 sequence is CASRASQLPGSPLHF. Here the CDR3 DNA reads TGTGCCAGCAGGGCCTCACAGCTCCCCGGTTCACCCCTCCACTTT.

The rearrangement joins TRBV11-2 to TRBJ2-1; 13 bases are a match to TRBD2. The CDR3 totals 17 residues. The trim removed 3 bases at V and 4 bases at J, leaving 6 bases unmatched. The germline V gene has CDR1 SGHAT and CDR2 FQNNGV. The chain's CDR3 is CASSFGRTSGGYNEQFF. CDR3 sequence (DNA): TGTGCCAGCAGCTTCGGCCGGACTAGCGGGGGTTACAATGAGCAGTTCTTC.

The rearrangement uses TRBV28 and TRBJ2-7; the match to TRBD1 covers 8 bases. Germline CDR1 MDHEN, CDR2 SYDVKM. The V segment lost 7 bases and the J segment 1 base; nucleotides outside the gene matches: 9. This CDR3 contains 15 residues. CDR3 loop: CASTLRDRHSYEQYF. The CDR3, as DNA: TGTGCCAGCACCCTCCGGGACAGGCATTCCTACGAGCAGTACTTC.

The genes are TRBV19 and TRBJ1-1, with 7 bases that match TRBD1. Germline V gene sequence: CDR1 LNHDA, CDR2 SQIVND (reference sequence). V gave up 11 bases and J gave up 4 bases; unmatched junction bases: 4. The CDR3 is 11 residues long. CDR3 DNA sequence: TGTGCCGTCAGGGGGGGCACTGAAGCTTTCTTT. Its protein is CAVRGGTEAFF.

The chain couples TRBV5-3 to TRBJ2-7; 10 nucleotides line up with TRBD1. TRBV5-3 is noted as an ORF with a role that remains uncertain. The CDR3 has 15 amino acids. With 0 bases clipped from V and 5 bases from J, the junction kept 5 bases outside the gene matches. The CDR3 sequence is CARSLVTGGENEQYF. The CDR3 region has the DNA TGTGCCAGAAGCTTGGTGACAGGGGGCGAGAACGAGCAGTACTTC.

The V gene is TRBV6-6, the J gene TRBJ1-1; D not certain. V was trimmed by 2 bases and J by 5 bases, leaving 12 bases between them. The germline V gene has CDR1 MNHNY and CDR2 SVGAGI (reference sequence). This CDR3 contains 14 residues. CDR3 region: CASSYEGLGTEAFF. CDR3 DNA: TGTGCCAGCAGTTACGAGGGTCTTGGTACTGAAGCTTTCTTT.

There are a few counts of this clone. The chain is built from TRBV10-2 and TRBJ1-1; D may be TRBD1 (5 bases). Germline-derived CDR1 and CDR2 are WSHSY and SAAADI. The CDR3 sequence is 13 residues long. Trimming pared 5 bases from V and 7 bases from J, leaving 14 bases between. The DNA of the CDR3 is TGCGCCAGCAGTAGTATTTGGGGGAGTGAAGCTTTCTTT. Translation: CASSSIWGSEAFF.

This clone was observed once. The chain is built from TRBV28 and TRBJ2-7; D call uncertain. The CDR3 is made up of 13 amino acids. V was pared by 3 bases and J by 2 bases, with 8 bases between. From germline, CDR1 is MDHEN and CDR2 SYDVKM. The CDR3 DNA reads TGTGCCAGCAGTTTCACGCCGACCTACGAGCAGTACTTC. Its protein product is CASSFTPTYEQYF.